This TCR beta chain was obtained from a study of shared clonotypes between healthy human individuals. Study overall: Used for every donor were three CD4 naive, three CD4 memory, two CD8 naive and one CD8 memory plate.

In the authors' workflow: ImmunoSEQ supplied junction-only sequences lacking quality scores, so filtering was different. Some clones are missing from TCRdb's copy, which holds only in-frame ones; the method was immunoSEQ multiplex PCR. Clone size and the V and J calls come from that table; the DNA yielded D and trimming. This sample has hundreds of thousands of clones, with about 95% found just once. Turning to this clone: Antigen specificity is unknown.

It was CD45RO-negative cells, positively selected for CCR7, that made up naive CD8 cells, with terminally differentiated effector memory CD45RA+ cells excluded. Study-level points and caveats: Shared clonotypes: roughly 4.7% naive CD4, roughly 3.5% naive CD8, 2.3% memory CD4, approximately 0.37% memory CD8. Non-shared clonotypes were found to have lower generation probabilities than the clonotypes that were shared by all four of the sorted-subset donors.

The clonotype comes from a woman aged 25 to 39 in good health. The sequenced sample was naive CD8+ T cells sorted from blood.

The CDR3 region has the DNA TGTGCCAGCAGTTACTCGAGGTCCGATAGCAATCAGCCCCAGCATTTT. Residues: CASSYSRSDSNQPQHF. The chain carries TRBV6-6 and TRBJ1-5; D gene uncertain. V gave up 0 bases and J gave up 0 bases, with 9 bases separating them. Germline V gene lookup returns CDR1 MNHNY and CDR2 SVGAGI (reference sequence). This CDR3 is 16 amino acids long.